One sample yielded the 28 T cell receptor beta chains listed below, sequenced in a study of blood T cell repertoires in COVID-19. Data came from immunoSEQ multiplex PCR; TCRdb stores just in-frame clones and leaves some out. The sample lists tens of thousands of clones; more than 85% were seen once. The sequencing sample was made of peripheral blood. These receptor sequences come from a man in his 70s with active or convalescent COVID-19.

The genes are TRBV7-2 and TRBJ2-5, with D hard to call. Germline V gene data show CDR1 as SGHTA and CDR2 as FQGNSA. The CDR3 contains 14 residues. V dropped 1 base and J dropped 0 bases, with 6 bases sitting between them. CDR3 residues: CASSLGRYQETQYF. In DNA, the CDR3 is TGTGCCAGCAGCTTAGGCAGGTACCAAGAGACCCAGTACTTC.

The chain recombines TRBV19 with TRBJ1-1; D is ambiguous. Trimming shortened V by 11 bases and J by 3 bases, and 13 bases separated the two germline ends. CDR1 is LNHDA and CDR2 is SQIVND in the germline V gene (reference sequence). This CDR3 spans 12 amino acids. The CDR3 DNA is TGTGCCGTGGTTGGCTCGTACACTGAAGCTTTCTTT. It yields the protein CAVVGSYTEAFF.

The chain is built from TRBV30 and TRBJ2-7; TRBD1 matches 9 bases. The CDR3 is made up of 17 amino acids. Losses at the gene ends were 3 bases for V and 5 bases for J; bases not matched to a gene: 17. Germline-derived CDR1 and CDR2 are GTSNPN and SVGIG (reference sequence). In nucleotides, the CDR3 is TGTGCCTGGAGGACCCAATACACCGGGACAGGGAGGAACGAGCAGTACTTC. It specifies CAWRTQYTGTGRNEQYF.

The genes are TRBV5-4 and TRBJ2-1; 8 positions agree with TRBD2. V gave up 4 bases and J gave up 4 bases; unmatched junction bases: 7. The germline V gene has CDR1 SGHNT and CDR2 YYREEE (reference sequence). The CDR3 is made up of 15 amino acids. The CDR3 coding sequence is TGTGCCAGCAGCCTCGGGACTAGTCCGTACAATGAGCAGTTCTTC. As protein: CASSLGTSPYNEQFF. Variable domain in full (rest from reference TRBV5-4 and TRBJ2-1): ETGVTQSPTHLIKTRGQQVTLRCSSQSGHNTVSWYQQALGQGPQFIFQYYREEENGRGNFPPRFSGLQFPNYSSELNVNALELDDSALYLCASSLGTSPYNEQFFGPGTRLTVL.

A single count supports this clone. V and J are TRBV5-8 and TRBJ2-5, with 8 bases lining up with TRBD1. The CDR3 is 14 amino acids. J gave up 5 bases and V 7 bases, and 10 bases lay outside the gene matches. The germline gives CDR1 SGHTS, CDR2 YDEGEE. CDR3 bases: TGTGCCAGCCGCTACTCAGGGGGCACGGAGACCCAGTACTTC. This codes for CASRYSGGTETQYF.

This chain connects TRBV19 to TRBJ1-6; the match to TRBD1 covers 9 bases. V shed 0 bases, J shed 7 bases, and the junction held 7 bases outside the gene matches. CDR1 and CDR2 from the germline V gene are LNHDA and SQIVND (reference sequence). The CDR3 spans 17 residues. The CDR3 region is CASSIDPVGTGNSPLHF. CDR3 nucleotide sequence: TGTGCCAGTAGTATAGATCCCGTCGGGACAGGGAATTCACCCCTCCACTTT.

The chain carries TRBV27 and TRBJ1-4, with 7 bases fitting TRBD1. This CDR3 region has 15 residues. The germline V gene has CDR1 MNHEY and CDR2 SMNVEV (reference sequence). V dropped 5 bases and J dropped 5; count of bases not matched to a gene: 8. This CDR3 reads CASSPKGAWNEKLFF. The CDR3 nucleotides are TGTGCCAGCAGTCCGAAGGGGGCGTGGAATGAAAAACTGTTTTTT.

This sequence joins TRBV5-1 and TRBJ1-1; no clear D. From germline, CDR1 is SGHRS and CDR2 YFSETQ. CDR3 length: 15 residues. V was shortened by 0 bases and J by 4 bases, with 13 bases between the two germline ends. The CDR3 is CASSLGEGWSTEAFF. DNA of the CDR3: TGCGCCAGCAGCTTGGGGGAGGGCTGGAGCACTGAAGCTTTCTTT.

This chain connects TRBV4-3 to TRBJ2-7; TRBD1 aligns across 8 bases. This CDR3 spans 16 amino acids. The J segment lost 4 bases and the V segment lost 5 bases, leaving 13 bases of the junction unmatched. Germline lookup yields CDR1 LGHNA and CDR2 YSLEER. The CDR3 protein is CASSSGRTGYMYEQYF. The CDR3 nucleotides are TGCGCCAGCAGCTCGGGGAGGACAGGGTACATGTACGAGCAGTACTTC.

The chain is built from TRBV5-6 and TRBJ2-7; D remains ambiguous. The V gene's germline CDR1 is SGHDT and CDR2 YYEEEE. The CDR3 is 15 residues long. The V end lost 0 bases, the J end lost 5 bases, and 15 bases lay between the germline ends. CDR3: CASSLAGLGSHEQYF. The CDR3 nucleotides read TGTGCCAGCAGCTTGGCCGGTCTCGGGTCCCACGAGCAGTACTTC.

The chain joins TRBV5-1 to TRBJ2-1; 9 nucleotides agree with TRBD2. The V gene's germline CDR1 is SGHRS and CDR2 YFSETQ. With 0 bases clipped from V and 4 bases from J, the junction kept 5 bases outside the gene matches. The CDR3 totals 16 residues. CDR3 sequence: CASSLGLAGAYNEQFF. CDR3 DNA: TGCGCCAGCAGCTTGGGGTTAGCGGGAGCATACAATGAGCAGTTCTTC. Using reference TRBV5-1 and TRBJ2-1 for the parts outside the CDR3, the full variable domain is KAGVTQTPRYLIKTRGQQVTLSCSPISGHRSVSWYQQTPGQGLQFLFEYFSETQRNKGNFPGRFSGRQFSNSRSEMNVSTLELGDSALYLCASSLGLAGAYNEQFFGPGTRLTVL.

CDR3 amino acids: CASSENRAGYTF. The CDR3 DNA reads as TGTGCCAGCAGTGAAAACAGGGCTGGCTACACCTTC. This chain links TRBV2 with TRBJ1-2, with D perhaps matching TRBD1 (6 bases). The CDR3 consists of 12 residues. Trimming stripped 2 bases from V and 7 bases from J, with 8 bases between. CDR1 is SNHLY and CDR2 is FYNNEI in the germline V gene.

The DNA for the CDR3 is TGTGCCAGCACCTACGGTTTAGCCACTGAAGCTTTCTTT. Its protein product is CASTYGLATEAFF. The chain couples TRBV28 to TRBJ1-1; D is undetermined. The V gene lost 7 bases and the J gene lost 4 bases, with 13 bases spanning the gap. Per germline, CDR1 MDHEN and CDR2 SYDVKM. There are 13 residues in the CDR3.

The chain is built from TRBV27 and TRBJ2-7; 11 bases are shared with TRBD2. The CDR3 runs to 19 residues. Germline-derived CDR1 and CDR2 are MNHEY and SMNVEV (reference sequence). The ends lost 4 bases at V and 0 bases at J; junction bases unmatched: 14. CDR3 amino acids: CASSSEALITSGGSYEQYF. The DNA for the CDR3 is TGTGCCAGCAGTTCAGAAGCCCTAATTACTAGCGGGGGCTCCTACGAGCAGTACTTC.

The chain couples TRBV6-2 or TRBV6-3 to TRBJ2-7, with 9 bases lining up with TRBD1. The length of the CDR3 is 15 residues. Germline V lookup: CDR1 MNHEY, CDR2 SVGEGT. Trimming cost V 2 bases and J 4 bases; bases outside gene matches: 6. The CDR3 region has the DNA TGTGCCAGCAGTTACGGGACAGGGAACCTATACGAGCAGTACTTC. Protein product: CASSYGTGNLYEQYF.

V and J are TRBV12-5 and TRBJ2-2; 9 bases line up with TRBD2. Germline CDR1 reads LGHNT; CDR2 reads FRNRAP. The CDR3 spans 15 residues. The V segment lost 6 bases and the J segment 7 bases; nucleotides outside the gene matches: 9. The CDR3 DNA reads TGTGCTAGTGGGATATATAGCGGGAGTGGCGGGGAGCTGTTTTTT. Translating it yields CASGIYSGSGGELFF.

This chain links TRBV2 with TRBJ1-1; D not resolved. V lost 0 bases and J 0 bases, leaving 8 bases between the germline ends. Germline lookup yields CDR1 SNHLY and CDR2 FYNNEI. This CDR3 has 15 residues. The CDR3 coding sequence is TGTGCCAGCAGTGAAGCCCCTTTGTTGAACACTGAAGCTTTCTTT. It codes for CASSEAPLLNTEAFF.

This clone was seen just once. In DNA form, the CDR3 reads TGTGCCAGCAGGAGGGGAGGGATGAACACTGAAGCTTTCTTT. Protein sequence: CASRRGGMNTEAFF. This chain uses TRBV28 with TRBJ1-1; a weak D match, TRBD1 (5 bases). The CDR3 totals 14 residues. Germline loops: CDR1 MDHEN, CDR2 SYDVKM. Trimming left V 6 bases short and J 0 bases short, with 11 bases between. Looking up the rest from reference TRBV28 and TRBJ1-1 gives the full variable domain: DVKVTQSSRYLVKRTGEKVFLECVQDMDHENMFWYRQDPGLGLRLIYFSYDVKMKEKGDIPEGYSVSREKKERFSLILESASTNQTSMYLCASRRGGMNTEAFFGQGTRLTVV.

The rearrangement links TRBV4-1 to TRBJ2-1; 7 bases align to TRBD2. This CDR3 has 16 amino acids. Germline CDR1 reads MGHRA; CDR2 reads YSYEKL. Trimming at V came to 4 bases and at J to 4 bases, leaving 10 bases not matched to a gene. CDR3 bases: TGCGCCAGCAGCCTAACTCCGGGACTACTATACAATGAGCAGTTCTTC. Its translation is CASSLTPGLLYNEQFF.

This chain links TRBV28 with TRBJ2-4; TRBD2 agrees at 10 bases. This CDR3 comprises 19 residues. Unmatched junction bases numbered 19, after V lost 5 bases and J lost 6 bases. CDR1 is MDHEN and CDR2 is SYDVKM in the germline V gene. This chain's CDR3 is CASSHRTGSTSGWGNIQYF. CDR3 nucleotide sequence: TGTGCCAGCAGTCACCGGACAGGGTCGACTAGCGGGTGGGGAAACATTCAGTACTTC.

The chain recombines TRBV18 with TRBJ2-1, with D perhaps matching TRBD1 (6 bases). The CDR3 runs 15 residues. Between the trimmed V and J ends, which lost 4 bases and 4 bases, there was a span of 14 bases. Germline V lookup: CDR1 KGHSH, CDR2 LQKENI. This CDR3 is CASSLGQGPYNEQFF. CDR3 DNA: TGTGCCAGCTCACTCGGCCAGGGGCCATACAATGAGCAGTTCTTC.

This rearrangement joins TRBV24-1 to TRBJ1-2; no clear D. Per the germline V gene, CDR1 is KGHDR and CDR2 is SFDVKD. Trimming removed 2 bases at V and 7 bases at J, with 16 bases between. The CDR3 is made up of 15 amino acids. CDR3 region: CATSDSAGPTFGYTF. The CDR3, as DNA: TGTGCCACCAGTGATTCTGCTGGGCCCACTTTTGGCTACACCTTC.

CDR3 nucleotide sequence: TGTGCCAGCAATGCAGGGGTCGGAACTCAGCCCCAGCATTTT. It translates to CASNAGVGTQPQHF. The rearrangement links TRBV6-6 to TRBJ1-5; possible D gene TRBD1, 6 bases. The CDR3 totals 14 residues. Trimming took 7 bases from V and 6 from J, leaving 16 bases between them. CDR1 is MNHNY and CDR2 is SVGAGI in the germline V gene (reference sequence).

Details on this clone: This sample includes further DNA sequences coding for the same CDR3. The CDR3 nucleotides read TGTGCCAGCTCACCACCGGGACTAGCGGGAGGGACAGATACGCAGTATTTT. Translating it yields CASSPPGLAGGTDTQYF. V usage is TRBV18 and J usage is TRBJ2-3; 16 bases fit TRBD2. The CDR3 totals 17 residues. Unmatched junction bases numbered 0, after V lost 0 bases and J lost 3 bases. Germline CDR1 KGHSH, CDR2 LQKENI. Looking up the rest from reference TRBV18 and TRBJ2-3 gives the full variable domain: NAGVMQNPRHLVRRRGQEARLRCSPMKGHSHVYWYRQLPEEGLKFMVYLQKENIIDESGMPKERFSAEFPKEGPSILRIQQVVRGDSAAYFCASSPPGLAGGTDTQYFGPGTRLTVL.

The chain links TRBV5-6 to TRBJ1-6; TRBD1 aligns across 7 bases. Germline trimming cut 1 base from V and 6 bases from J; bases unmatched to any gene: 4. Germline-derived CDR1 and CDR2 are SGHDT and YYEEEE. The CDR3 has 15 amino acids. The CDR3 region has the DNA TGTGCCAGCAGCTTGTATGGGACAGTTAATTCACCCCTCCACTTT. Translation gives CASSLYGTVNSPLHF.

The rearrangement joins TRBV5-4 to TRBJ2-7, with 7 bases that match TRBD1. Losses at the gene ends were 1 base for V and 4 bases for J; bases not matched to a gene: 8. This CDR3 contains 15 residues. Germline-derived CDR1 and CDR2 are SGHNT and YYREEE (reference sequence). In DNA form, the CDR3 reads TGTGCCAGCAGCTTGATGGGGGACAGCAGGTACGAGCAGTACTTC. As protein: CASSLMGDSRYEQYF.

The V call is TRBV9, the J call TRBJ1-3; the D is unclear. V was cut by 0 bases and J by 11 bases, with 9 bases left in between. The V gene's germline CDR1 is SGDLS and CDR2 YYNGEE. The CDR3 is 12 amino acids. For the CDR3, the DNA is TGTGCCAGCAGCGTAGCGGGTACCGCCATATATTTT. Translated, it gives CASSVAGTAIYF.

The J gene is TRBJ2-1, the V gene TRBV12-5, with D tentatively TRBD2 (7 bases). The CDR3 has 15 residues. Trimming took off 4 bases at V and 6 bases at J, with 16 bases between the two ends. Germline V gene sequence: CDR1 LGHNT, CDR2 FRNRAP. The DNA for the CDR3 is TGTGCTAGTGGTTGGGGGCTAGCGGCGTCCAATGAGCAGTTCTTC. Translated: CASGWGLAASNEQFF.